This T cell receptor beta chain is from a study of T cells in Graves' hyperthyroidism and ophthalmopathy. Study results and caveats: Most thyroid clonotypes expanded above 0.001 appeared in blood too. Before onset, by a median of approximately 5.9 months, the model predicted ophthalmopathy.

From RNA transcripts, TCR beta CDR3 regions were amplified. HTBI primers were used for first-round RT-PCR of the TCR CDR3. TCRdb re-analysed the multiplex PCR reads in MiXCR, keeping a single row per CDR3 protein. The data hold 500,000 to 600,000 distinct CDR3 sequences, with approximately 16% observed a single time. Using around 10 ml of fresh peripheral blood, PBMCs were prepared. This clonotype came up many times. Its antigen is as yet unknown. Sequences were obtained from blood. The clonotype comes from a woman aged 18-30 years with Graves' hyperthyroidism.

The CDR3 nucleotides read TGTGCCAGCAGCTCGACAGGGGCGTGGGCTGAAGCTTTCTTT. Translating it yields CASSSTGAWAEAFF. The chain couples TRBV11-2 to TRBJ1-1; 8 positions agree with TRBD1. The germline CDR1 and CDR2 sequences are SGHAT and FQNNGV. The CDR3 has 14 residues. The J segment lost 6 bases and the V segment lost 4 bases, leaving 7 bases of the junction unmatched.